This passage covers 2 T cell receptor beta chains from one sample sequenced in a study of OX40 agonist ivuxolimab in advanced cancers. The method was immunoSEQ multiplex PCR; TCRdb's version includes in-frame clones alone and lacks a portion of them. The sample shows about 100,000 clones, about nine tenths of them seen only once. The specimen comprised CD4+ or CD8+ T cells sorted from blood, sampled in a trial of the OX40 agonist ivuxolimab. These receptor sequences come from an adult with an advanced solid tumor such as melanoma, head and neck, liver or kidney cancer.

This chain links TRBV7-2 with TRBJ2-1; possible D gene TRBD2, 5 bases. The germline CDR1 and CDR2 sequences are SGHTA and FQGNSA. This CDR3 has 14 residues. V lost 5 bases to trimming and J lost 2 bases, with 10 bases between them. CDR3 amino acids: CASSPGWPYNEQFF. DNA of the CDR3: TGTGCCAGCAGCCCGGGGTGGCCCTACAATGAGCAGTTCTTC.

This chain uses TRBV4-3 with TRBJ2-2; 14 positions match TRBD2. CDR3 size: 16 residues. The V gene end was trimmed by 4 bases and the J gene end by 10 bases; junction bases not matched to a gene: 8. CDR1 and CDR2 (germline): LGHNA, YSLEER. CDR3 loop: CASSPRGLAGEEELFF. As DNA, the CDR3 is TGCGCCAGCAGCCCCCGGGGACTAGCGGGAGAGGAGGAGCTGTTTTTT.